The entry below gives a single TCR beta chain sequence along with its context. Its antigen is still unknown. One junction end does not reproduce the germline sequence, and a read error may be involved. The sample belongs to a study of T cell responses to AZD1222 COVID-19 vaccine. The assay was immunoSEQ multiplex PCR, and TCRdb's table has in-frame clones only and misses some. The data contain approximately 68,000 clones, more than 70% of them singletons. Germline V gene data show CDR1 as SSHAT and CDR2 as FNYEAQ (reference sequence). This CDR3 has 15 amino acids. Study findings and constraints: Targets within unmutated variant regions were reportedly found for nearly half of spike-specific TCRs. AZD1222 recipients seropositive at baseline numbered only five or six.

Sequenced material: peripheral blood, taken on day 0 of AZD1222 vaccination. The receptor was isolated from an adult in good health. The chain carries TRBV7-7 and TRBJ2-1, with a weak D call TRBD1 (5 bases). The CDR3 region is CASSLREGVHNEQFF. CDR3 sequence (DNA): TGTGCTAGCAGCTTAAGAGAAGGGGTTCACAATGAGCAGTTCTTC.